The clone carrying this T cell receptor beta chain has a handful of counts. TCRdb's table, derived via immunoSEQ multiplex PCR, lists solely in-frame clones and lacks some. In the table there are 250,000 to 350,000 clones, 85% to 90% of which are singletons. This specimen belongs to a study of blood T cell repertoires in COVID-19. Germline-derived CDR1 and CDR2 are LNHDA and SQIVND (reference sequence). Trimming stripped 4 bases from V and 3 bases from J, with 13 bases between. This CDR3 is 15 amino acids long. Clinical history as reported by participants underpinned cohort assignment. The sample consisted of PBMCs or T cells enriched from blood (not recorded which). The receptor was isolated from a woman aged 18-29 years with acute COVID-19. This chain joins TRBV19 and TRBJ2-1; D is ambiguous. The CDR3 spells CASSTLATSYNEQFF. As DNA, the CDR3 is TGTGCCAGTAGTACTCTGGCAACCAGCTACAATGAGCAGTTCTTC.